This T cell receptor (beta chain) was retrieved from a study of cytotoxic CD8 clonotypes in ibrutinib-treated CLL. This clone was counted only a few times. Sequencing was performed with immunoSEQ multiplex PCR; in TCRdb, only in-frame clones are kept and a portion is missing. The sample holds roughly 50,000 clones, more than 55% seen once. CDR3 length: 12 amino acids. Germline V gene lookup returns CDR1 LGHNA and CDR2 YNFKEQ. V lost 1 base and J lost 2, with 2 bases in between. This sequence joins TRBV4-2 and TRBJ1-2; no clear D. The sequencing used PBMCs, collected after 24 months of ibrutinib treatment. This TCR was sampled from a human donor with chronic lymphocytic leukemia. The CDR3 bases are TGTGCCAGCAGCCAAGCGAACTATGGCTACACCTTC. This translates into CASSQANYGYTF.